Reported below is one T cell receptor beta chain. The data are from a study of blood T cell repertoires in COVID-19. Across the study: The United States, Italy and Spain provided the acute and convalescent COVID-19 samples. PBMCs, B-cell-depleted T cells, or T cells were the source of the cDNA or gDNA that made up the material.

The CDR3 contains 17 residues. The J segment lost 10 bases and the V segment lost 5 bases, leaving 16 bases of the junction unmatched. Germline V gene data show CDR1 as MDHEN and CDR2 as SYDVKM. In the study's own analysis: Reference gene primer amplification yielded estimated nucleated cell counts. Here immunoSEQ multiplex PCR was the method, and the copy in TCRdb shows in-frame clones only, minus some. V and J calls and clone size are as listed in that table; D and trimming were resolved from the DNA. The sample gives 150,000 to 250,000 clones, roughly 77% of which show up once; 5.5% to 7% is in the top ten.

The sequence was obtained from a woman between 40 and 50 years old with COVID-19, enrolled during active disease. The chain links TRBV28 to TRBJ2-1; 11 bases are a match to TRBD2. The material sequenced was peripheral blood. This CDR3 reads CASSRFTSGGLKGEQFF. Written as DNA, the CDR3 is TGTGCCAGCAGTCGCTTCACTAGCGGGGGCTTAAAGGGGGAGCAGTTCTTC.